These T cell receptor beta chains were read from a single sample in a study of blood T cell repertoires in COVID-19. Profiled with immunoSEQ multiplex PCR; TCRdb holds only in-frame clones, not every one. The table records about 160,000 clones, about four fifths of them present only once. Sequencing input: peripheral blood. Receptor source: a man in his 70s who had recovered from COVID-19. The CDR3 runs from the conserved cysteine through the conserved F or W. The order of the fields is J gene, V gene, CDR3 protein.

TRBJ1-4	TRBV4-1	CASSQGTNSEKLFF
TRBJ2-2	TRBV11-3	CASSSQGAPTGELFF
TRBJ1-1	TRBV3-1/TRBV3-2	CASSQERNGGTEAFF
TRBJ2-7	TRBV10-2	CASRVAGGGYEQYF
TRBJ2-5	TRBV6-5	CANSREAGGETQYF
TRBJ2-5	TRBV18	CASSPLQVQETQYF
TRBJ1-4	TRBV24-1	CATIPRPGVF
TRBJ2-7	TRBV7-2	CASSLKGDYEQYF
TRBJ1-2	TRBV7-2	CASSPSRGSDGYTF
TRBJ2-5	TRBV11-2	CASSSHPRTIAHSSETQYF
TRBJ2-1	TRBV7-9	CASSPGLRYNEQFF
TRBJ2-7	TRBV3-1/TRBV3-2	CASSHLAGSGEQYF
TRBJ1-6	TRBV7-2	CASSLAGGPNSSPLHF
TRBJ2-7	TRBV2	CARVGTRGSYEQYF
TRBJ1-5	TRBV2	CASSEDRAGNQPQHF
TRBJ2-7	TRBV28	CASRNLAGSSYEQYF
TRBJ1-5	TRBV10-3	CAILAGSNQPQHF
TRBJ1-2	TRBV7-9	CASSLDGWGARVYGYTF
TRBJ1-5	TRBV29-1	CSVGLGVNQPQHF
TRBJ2-7	TRBV28	CASSSGTSSSYEQYF
TRBJ2-1	TRBV7-8	CASSSASGEINNEQFF
TRBJ1-1	TRBV9	CASSAKGDEAFF
TRBJ1-4	TRBV19	CATSKNSGLNEKLFF
TRBJ2-5	TRBV10-1	CASSDQVGQETQYF
TRBJ2-1	TRBV6-2/TRBV6-3	CASSLTSGRANEQFF
TRBJ2-1	TRBV7-6	CASSYPGTGYNEQFF
TRBJ2-1	TRBV12-5	CASGYGGLSEQFF
TRBJ1-1	TRBV11-3	CASSRGRGTEAFF
TRBJ1-1	TRBV19	CASSIGGPGPEAFF
TRBJ2-2	TRBV7-9	CATPPASAAGELFF
TRBJ1-2	TRBV5-1	CASSLLRSDGYTF
TRBJ1-5	TRBV9	CASSSTGGNQPQHF
TRBJ1-2	TRBV12-3/TRBV12-4	CASSFVRDIGYTF
TRBJ2-3	TRBV19	CASSRGRGLKTADTQYF
TRBJ2-3	TRBV5-6	CASSPRHSGSSDTQYF
TRBJ2-5	TRBV20-1	CSASGLAGETQYF
TRBJ1-2	TRBV5-6	CASSFPDRYGYTF
TRBJ1-3	TRBV3-1/TRBV3-2	CASSQGSGNTIYF
TRBJ2-4	TRBV28	CASSLGRAKNIQYF
TRBJ1-4	TRBV23-1	CASSLLATPTTNEKLFF
TRBJ2-3	TRBV30	CAWSPNSDTQYF
TRBJ2-7	TRBV4-1	CASSQGGQVDEQYF
TRBJ2-3	TRBV7-9	CASSSTSGRKDTQYF
TRBJ2-6	TRBV4-1	CASSQVAVGSSGANVLTF
TRBJ2-7	TRBV30	CAWSRDTQGEQYF
TRBJ2-2	TRBV28	CASSTTGTGGVGELFF
TRBJ2-7	TRBV6-1	CASSEGEGSSYEQYF
TRBJ2-2	TRBV29-1	CSVEGVASANGELFF
TRBJ2-1	TRBV27	CASTQGNHPSYNEQFF
TRBJ2-1	TRBV29-1	CSVEGSGSYNEQFF
TRBJ1-6	TRBV19	CASSVAEGAPLHF
TRBJ2-5	TRBV5-1	CASSLVLAGGTFETQYF
TRBJ2-3	TRBV5-1	CASQEGTSGSEADTQYF
TRBJ2-1	TRBV5-6	CASSLWAGVGNEQFF
TRBJ2-7	TRBV6-1	CASSEGGRAWEQYF
TRBJ1-1	TRBV5-6	CASSPVDRGGSTEAFF
TRBJ1-2	TRBV11-2	CASSSTGGTPYGYTF
TRBJ2-3	TRBV6-5	CASSYSHRGTDTQYF
TRBJ1-6	TRBV19	CASSISGTGRSSPLHF